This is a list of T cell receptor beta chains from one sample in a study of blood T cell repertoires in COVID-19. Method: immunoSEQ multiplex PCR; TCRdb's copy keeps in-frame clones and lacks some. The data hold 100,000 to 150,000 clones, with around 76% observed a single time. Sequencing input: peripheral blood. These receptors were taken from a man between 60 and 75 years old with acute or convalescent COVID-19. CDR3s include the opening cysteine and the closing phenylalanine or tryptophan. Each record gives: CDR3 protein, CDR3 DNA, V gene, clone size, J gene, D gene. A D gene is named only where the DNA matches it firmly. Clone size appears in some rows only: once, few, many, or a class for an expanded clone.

CDR3: CASRRQGIDNSPLHF; DNA: TGTGCCAGCAGGAGACAGGGAATAGATAATTCACCCCTCCACTTT; V: TRBV6-5; size: -; J: TRBJ1-6; D: TRBD1
CDR3: CAISESTAGGGTDTQYF; DNA: TGTGCCATCAGTGAGTCGACAGCGGGAGGAGGAACAGATACGCAGTATTTT; V: TRBV10-3; size: -; J: TRBJ2-3; D: TRBD2
CDR3: CASSQRGNTEAFF; DNA: TGTGCCAGCAGTCAACGGGGGAACACTGAAGCTTTCTTT; V: TRBV12-3/TRBV12-4; size: few; J: TRBJ1-1; D: -
CDR3: CSARLAGVLGQFF; DNA: TGCAGCGCCCGACTAGCGGGAGTGTTGGGGCAGTTCTTC; V: TRBV29-1; size: few; J: TRBJ2-1; D: TRBD2
CDR3: CAKGDRAHQPQHF; DNA: TGTGCCAAAGGGGACAGGGCCCATCAGCCCCAGCATTTT; V: TRBV6-5; size: -; J: TRBJ1-5; D: TRBD1
CDR3: CSVKGLAGTYEQYF; DNA: TGCAGCGTTAAGGGACTAGCGGGGACCTACGAGCAGTACTTC; V: TRBV29-1; size: -; J: TRBJ2-7; D: TRBD2
CDR3: CASGLSGKSGGGNGYTF; DNA: TGTGCTAGTGGTTTGTCTGGAAAATCAGGAGGTGGAAATGGCTACACCTTC; V: TRBV12-5; size: -; J: TRBJ1-2; D: -
CDR3: CASSIAQRRANEQFF; DNA: TGTGCCAGTAGTATAGCCCAGCGGAGGGCCAATGAGCAGTTCTTC; V: TRBV19; size: -; J: TRBJ2-1; D: -
CDR3: CASSLSQSGSYEQYF; DNA: TGTGCCAGCAGCTTAAGTCAATCGGGTTCCTACGAGCAGTACTTC; V: TRBV7-6; size: few; J: TRBJ2-7; D: -
CDR3: CASSIWAGNEQFF; DNA: TGTGCCAGTAGTATTTGGGCGGGGAATGAGCAGTTCTTC; V: TRBV19; size: once; J: TRBJ2-1; D: -
CDR3: CASSEYLSNYGYTF; DNA: TGTGCCAGCAGTGAATACTTATCTAACTATGGCTACACCTTC; V: TRBV6-1; size: -; J: TRBJ1-2; D: -
CDR3: CSASSPKASGRSIEQFF; DNA: TGCAGTGCTAGTTCCCCGAAGGCTAGCGGGAGGTCGATTGAGCAGTTCTTC; V: TRBV20-1; size: -; J: TRBJ2-1; D: TRBD2
CDR3: CASRTDRPPTGELFF; DNA: TGTGCCAGCAGAACGGACAGGCCCCCCACCGGGGAGCTGTTTTTT; V: TRBV7-9; size: -; J: TRBJ2-2; D: TRBD1
CDR3: CASSSDRPPLHF; DNA: TGCGCCAGCAGCTCGGACAGACCACCCCTCCACTTT; V: TRBV5-1; size: -; J: TRBJ1-6; D: -
CDR3: CASSLKPSSGGHYEQYF; DNA: TGTGCCAGCAGTCTAAAACCATCTAGCGGGGGGCACTACGAGCAGTACTTC; V: TRBV27; size: -; J: TRBJ2-7; D: TRBD2
CDR3: CATQRGGSYEQYF; DNA: TGTGCCACCCAAAGGGGCGGGAGTTACGAGCAGTACTTC; V: TRBV19; size: -; J: TRBJ2-7; D: TRBD2
CDR3: CASTVTGNTEAFF; DNA: TGTGCCAGCACCGTAACAGGGAACACTGAAGCTTTCTTT; V: TRBV11-2; size: -; J: TRBJ1-1; D: -
CDR3: CSASEQGTQPQHF; DNA: TGCAGTGCAAGTGAACAGGGCACTCAGCCCCAGCATTTT; V: TRBV20-1; size: -; J: TRBJ1-5; D: -
CDR3: CASSVTGGYGYTF; DNA: TGCGCCAGCAGCGTTACAGGGGGCTATGGCTACACCTTC; V: TRBV5-1; size: -; J: TRBJ1-2; D: TRBD1
CDR3: CAIREAGQGLNGYTF; DNA: TGTGCCATCAGGGAGGCGGGACAGGGGCTAAATGGCTACACCTTC; V: TRBV10-3; size: -; J: TRBJ1-2; D: TRBD1
CDR3: CASSRRLVSSYNEQFF; DNA: TGTGCCAGCAGCCGCCGACTCGTCAGCTCCTACAATGAGCAGTTCTTC; V: TRBV9; size: -; J: TRBJ2-1; D: -
CDR3: CASSEVTTGSYNEQFF; DNA: TGTGCCAGCAGTGAAGTAACGACGGGCTCCTACAATGAGCAGTTCTTC; V: TRBV6-1; size: -; J: TRBJ2-1; D: -
CDR3: CASSPTSGGPSTDTQYF; DNA: TGTGCCAGCTCGCCGACTAGCGGGGGACCTAGCACAGATACGCAGTATTTT; V: TRBV18; size: -; J: TRBJ2-3; D: TRBD2
CDR3: CASSRQTAQYF; DNA: TGTGCCAGCAGTCGACAGACGGCCCAGTACTTC; V: TRBV2; size: -; J: TRBJ2-5; D: -
CDR3: CASSPLPQGVAGANVLTF; DNA: TGTGCCAGCTCACCACTGCCACAGGGGGTAGCTGGGGCCAACGTCCTGACTTTC; V: TRBV18; size: -; J: TRBJ2-6; D: TRBD1
CDR3: CASSSRTGKIGYTF; DNA: TGTGCCAGCAGTTCTCGGACAGGGAAAATCGGCTACACCTTC; V: TRBV27; size: -; J: TRBJ1-2; D: TRBD1
CDR3: CASRSGLAGTDTQYF; DNA: TGTGCCAGCAGGTCGGGACTAGCGGGCACAGATACGCAGTATTTT; V: TRBV6-5; size: -; J: TRBJ2-3; D: TRBD2
CDR3: CASSLGAHGYTF; DNA: TGTGCCAGCAGCTTGGGGGCCCATGGCTACACCTTC; V: TRBV5-5; size: -; J: TRBJ1-2; D: -
CDR3: CASSEVGGSSADTQYF; DNA: TGTGCCAGCAGTGAGGTCGGGGGAAGTAGTGCAGATACGCAGTATTTT; V: TRBV6-4; size: -; J: TRBJ2-3; D: -
CDR3: CASSLPGIWELFF; DNA: TGTGCCAGCAGTTTACCAGGGATCTGGGAGCTGTTTTTT; V: TRBV12-3/TRBV12-4; size: -; J: TRBJ2-2; D: -
CDR3: CASTLLPGQGAHEQYF; DNA: TGTGCCAGCACTCTACTTCCGGGACAGGGGGCCCACGAGCAGTACTTC; V: TRBV19; size: few; J: TRBJ2-7; D: TRBD1
CDR3: CASSLVPGLEKLFF; DNA: TGTGCCAGCAGCTTAGTTCCGGGACTTGAAAAACTGTTTTTT; V: TRBV7-9; size: -; J: TRBJ1-4; D: -
CDR3: CASSQQGSNQPQHF; DNA: TGTGCCAGCAGTCAACAGGGATCCAATCAGCCCCAGCATTTT; V: TRBV6-5; size: -; J: TRBJ1-5; D: -
CDR3: CASSLPGQGVWRGNQPQHF; DNA: TGTGCCAGCAGTTTGCCGGGACAGGGGGTTTGGCGGGGCAATCAGCCCCAGCATTTT; V: TRBV27; size: -; J: TRBJ1-5; D: TRBD1
CDR3: CSVGQNYGYTF; DNA: TGCAGCGTAGGACAGAACTATGGCTACACCTTC; V: TRBV29-1; size: -; J: TRBJ1-2; D: -
CDR3: CASSLGGFSGANVLTF; DNA: TGTGCCAGCAGCTTAGGTGGCTTCTCTGGGGCCAACGTCCTGACTTTC; V: TRBV7-3; size: -; J: TRBJ2-6; D: -
CDR3: CASSLRGEAFF; DNA: TGTGCCAGCAGTTTACGGGGTGAAGCTTTCTTT; V: TRBV12-3/TRBV12-4; size: -; J: TRBJ1-1; D: -
CDR3: CASSPKGAGNYGYTF; DNA: TGTGCCAGCAGTCCAAAGGGGGCGGGGAACTATGGCTACACCTTC; V: TRBV6-6; size: -; J: TRBJ1-2; D: TRBD1
CDR3: CATSDQGGPGYNEQFF; DNA: TGTGCCACCAGTGATCAGGGAGGGCCCGGATACAATGAGCAGTTCTTC; V: TRBV24-1; size: -; J: TRBJ2-1; D: TRBD2
CDR3: CASSFGGALGNSPLHF; DNA: TGTGCCAGCAGTTTTGGGGGCGCCTTGGGGAATTCACCCCTCCACTTT; V: TRBV28; size: -; J: TRBJ1-6; D: -
CDR3: CASSSGPNQPQHF; DNA: TGTGCCAGCAGCTCAGGTCCCAATCAGCCCCAGCATTTT; V: TRBV7-3; size: few; J: TRBJ1-5; D: -
CDR3: CASSNPASGRETQYF; DNA: TGTGCCAGCAGCAATCCGGCTAGCGGGAGAGAGACCCAGTACTTC; V: TRBV7-8; size: -; J: TRBJ2-5; D: TRBD2
CDR3: CASSLSGGMVEQYF; DNA: TGCGCCAGCAGCTTGTCGGGAGGTATGGTCGAGCAGTACTTC; V: TRBV5-1; size: few; J: TRBJ2-7; D: TRBD2
CDR3: CASSGRGNQGDGYTF; DNA: TGTGCCAGCAGTGGCCGGGGGAATCAAGGGGACGGCTACACCTTC; V: TRBV2; size: -; J: TRBJ1-2; D: -
CDR3: CASSEGPNRVETQYF; DNA: TGTGCCAGCAGTGAAGGCCCCAACAGGGTCGAGACCCAGTACTTC; V: TRBV6-1; size: few; J: TRBJ2-5; D: -
CDR3: CASSPNFSGRAGEQYF; DNA: TGCGCCAGCAGCCCCAACTTTAGCGGGAGGGCAGGCGAGCAGTACTTC; V: TRBV5-1; size: -; J: TRBJ2-7; D: TRBD2